This T cell receptor beta chain was captured in a study of T cell responses to AZD1222 COVID-19 vaccine. The study's findings and limits: Spike-specific TCR repertoires showed rising breadth and depth after two AZD1222 doses. Dominant CD4 TCR responses targeted spike regions 160-218 and 743-854. The donors showed a predominance of white British ancestry and of females, with possible underestimation of clonal diversity. Repertoire sampling occurred only after the peak T cell response.

The CDR3 sequence is 15 residues long. Losses at the gene ends were 4 bases for V and 1 base for J; bases not matched to a gene: 2. Germline loops: CDR1 SNHLY, CDR2 FYNNEI. Libraries were prepared by immunoSEQ multiplex PCR; TCRdb keeps only in-frame clonotypes and omits some of them. Of around 150,000 clones in the sample, around nine tenths were seen once. Concerning this clone itself: Antigen specificity is unknown.

Source: peripheral blood, taken on day 0 of AZD1222 vaccination. The sequence derives from an adult in good health. The V call is TRBV2, the J call TRBJ2-1, with TRBD2 identical over 9 bases. The CDR3 reads CASSAAGGSYNEQFF. The CDR3 coding sequence is TGTGCCAGCAGTGCGGCGGGGGGGTCCTACAATGAGCAGTTCTTC.